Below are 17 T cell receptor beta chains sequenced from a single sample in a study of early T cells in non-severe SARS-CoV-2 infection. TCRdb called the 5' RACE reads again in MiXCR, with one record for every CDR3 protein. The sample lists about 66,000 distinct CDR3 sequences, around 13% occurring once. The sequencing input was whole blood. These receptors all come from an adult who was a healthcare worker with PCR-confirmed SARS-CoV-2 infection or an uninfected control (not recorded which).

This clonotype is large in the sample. CDR3 coding DNA: TGTGCCAGCAGTTGGGCAGAAATCTACGAGCAGTACTTC. Residues: CASSWAEIYEQYF. The rearrangement uses TRBV6-2 or TRBV6-3 and TRBJ2-7, with D hard to call. Trimming removed 4 bases from V and 3 bases from J, with 10 bases in between. Looked up from germline, CDR1 is MNHEY and CDR2 is SVGEGT. This CDR3 has 13 residues.

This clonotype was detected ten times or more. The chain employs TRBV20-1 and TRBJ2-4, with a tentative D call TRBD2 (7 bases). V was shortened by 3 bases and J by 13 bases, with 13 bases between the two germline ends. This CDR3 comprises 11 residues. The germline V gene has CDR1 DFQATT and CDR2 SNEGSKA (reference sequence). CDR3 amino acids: CSARFRGAQYF. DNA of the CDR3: TGCAGTGCTAGGTTTCGGGGGGCGCAGTACTTC.

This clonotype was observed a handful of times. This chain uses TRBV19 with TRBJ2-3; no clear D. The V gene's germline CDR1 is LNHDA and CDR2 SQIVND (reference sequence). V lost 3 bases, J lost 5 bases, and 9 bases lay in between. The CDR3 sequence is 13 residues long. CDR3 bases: TGTGCCAGTAGTATCTTTTTCCGAGATACGCAGTATTTT. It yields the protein CASSIFFRDTQYF.

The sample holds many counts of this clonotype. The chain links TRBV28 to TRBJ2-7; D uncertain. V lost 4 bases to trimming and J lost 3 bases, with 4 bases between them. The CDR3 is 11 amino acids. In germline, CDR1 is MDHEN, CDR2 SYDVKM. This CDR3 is CASSSLYEQYF. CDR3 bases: TGTGCCAGCAGTTCCCTCTACGAGCAGTACTTC. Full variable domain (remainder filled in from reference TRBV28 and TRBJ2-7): DVKVTQSSRYLVKRTGEKVFLECVQDMDHENMFWYRQDPGLGLRLIYFSYDVKMKEKGDIPEGYSVSREKKERFSLILESASTNQTSMYLCASSSLYEQYFGPGTRLTVT.

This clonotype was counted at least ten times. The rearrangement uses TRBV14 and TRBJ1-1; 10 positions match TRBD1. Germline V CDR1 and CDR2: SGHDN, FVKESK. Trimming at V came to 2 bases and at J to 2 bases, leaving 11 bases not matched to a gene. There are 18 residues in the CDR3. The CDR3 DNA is TGTGCCAGCAGCCAACCCTGGACAGGGGGGAAAGGAAACACTGAAGCTTTCTTT. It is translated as CASSQPWTGGKGNTEAFF.

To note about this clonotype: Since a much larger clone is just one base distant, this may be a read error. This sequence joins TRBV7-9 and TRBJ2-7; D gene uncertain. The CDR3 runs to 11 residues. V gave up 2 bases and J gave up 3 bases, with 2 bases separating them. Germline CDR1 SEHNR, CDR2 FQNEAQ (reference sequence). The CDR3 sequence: CASSLHYEQYF. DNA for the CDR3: TGTGCCAGCAGCTTACACTACGAGCAGTACTTC.

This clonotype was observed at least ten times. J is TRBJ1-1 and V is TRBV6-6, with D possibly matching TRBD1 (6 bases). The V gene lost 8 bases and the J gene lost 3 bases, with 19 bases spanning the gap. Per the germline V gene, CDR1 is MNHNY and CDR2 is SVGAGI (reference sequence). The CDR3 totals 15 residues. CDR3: CASAPPGGRHTEAFF. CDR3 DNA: TGTGCCAGCGCCCCCCCCGGGGGCAGACACACTGAAGCTTTCTTT.

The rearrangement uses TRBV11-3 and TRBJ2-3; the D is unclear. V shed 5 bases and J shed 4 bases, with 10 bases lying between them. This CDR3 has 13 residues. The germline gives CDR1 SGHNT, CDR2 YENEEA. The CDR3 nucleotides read TGTGCCAGCAGCCTAGTACCCTCAGATACGCAGTATTTT. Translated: CASSLVPSDTQYF.

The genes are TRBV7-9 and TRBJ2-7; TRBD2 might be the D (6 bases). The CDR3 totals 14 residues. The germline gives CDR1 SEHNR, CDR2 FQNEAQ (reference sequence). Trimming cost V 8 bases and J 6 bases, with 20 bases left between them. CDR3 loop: CASAVAASHSEQYF. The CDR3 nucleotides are TGTGCCAGCGCCGTAGCGGCTAGCCACTCCGAGCAGTACTTC.

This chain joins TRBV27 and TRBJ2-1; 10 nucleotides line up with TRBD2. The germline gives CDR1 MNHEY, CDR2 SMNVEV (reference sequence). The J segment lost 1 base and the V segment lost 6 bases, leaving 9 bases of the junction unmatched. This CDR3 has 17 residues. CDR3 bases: TGTGCCAGCAGGCACCAGGCTAGCGGGGGATCCTACAATGAGCAGTTCTTC. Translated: CASRHQASGGSYNEQFF.

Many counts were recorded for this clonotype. CDR3 region: CASSGTGPLGTTEQYF. The CDR3 DNA follows: TGCGCCAGCAGCGGGACAGGCCCTCTTGGGACTACCGAGCAGTACTTC. The chain combines TRBV5-1 with TRBJ2-7, with D perhaps matching TRBD1 (8 bases). V lost 4 bases and J lost 6, with 23 bases in between. Germline V gene sequence: CDR1 SGHRS, CDR2 YFSETQ. The CDR3 is made up of 16 amino acids.

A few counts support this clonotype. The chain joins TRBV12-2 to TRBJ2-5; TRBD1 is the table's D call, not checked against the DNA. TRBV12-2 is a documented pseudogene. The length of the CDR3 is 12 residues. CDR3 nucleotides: TGTGCAAGTCTTGAGGGGTACGAGACCCAGTACTTC. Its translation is CASLEGYETQYF.

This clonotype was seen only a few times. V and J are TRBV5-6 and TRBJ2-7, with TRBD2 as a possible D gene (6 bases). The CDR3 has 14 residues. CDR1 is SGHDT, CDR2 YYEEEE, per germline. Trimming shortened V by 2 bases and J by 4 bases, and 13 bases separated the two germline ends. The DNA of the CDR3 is TGTGCCAGCAGCTTCCGGGACTCCACATACGAGCAGTACTTC. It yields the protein CASSFRDSTYEQYF.

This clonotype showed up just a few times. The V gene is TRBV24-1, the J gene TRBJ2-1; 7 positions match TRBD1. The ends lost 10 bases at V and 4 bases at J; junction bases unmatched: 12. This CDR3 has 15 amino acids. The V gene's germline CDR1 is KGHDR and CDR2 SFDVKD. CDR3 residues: CATPSLDRLYNEQFF. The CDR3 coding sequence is TGTGCCACACCAAGTCTGGACAGGCTATACAATGAGCAGTTCTTC.

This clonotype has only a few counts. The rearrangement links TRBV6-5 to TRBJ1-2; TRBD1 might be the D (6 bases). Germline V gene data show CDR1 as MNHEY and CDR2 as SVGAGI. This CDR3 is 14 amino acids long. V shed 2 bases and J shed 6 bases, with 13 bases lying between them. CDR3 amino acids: CASSYAGTIDGYTF. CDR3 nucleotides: TGTGCCAGCAGTTACGCCGGGACAATCGATGGCTACACCTTC.

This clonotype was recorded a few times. For the CDR3, the DNA is TGTGCCAGCAGCCCTATTGGGACTAGCGGGATTATAGCCAAAAACATTCAGTACTTC. It specifies CASSPIGTSGIIAKNIQYF. The chain employs TRBV4-2 and TRBJ2-4; 13 bases align to TRBD2. The CDR3 has 19 residues. Germline CDR1 and CDR2: LGHNA and YNFKEQ. V lost 4 bases and J lost 0; bases outside the gene matches: 9.

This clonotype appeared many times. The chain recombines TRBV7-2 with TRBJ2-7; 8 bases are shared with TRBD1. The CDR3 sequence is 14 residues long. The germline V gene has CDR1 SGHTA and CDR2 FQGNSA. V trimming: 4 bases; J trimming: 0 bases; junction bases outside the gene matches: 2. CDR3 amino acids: CASSWDRSSYEQYF. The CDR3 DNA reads TGTGCCAGCAGCTGGGACAGGAGCTCCTACGAGCAGTACTTC.